The present entry profiles one T cell receptor beta chain with its context. The source of the sample is a study of blood T cell repertoires in COVID-19. Study information: There were acute and convalescent COVID-19 samples, and they came from the United States, Italy and Spain. PBMCs, B-cell-depleted T cells, or T cells provided the cDNA or gDNA that made up the material.

Per germline, CDR1 SGHAT and CDR2 FQDESV (reference sequence). The ends lost 5 bases at V and 4 bases at J; junction bases unmatched: 8. The CDR3 totals 15 residues. In the source study's methods: Amplification of reference gene primers was used by the study to estimate nucleated cell counts. Sequencing was performed with immunoSEQ multiplex PCR; in TCRdb, only in-frame clones are kept and a portion is missing. Clonal size and the V and J genes are those of that table, whereas D and trimming came from the DNA. The repertoire includes 150,000 to 250,000 clones, roughly 79% of them detected once, and 6.9% sits in the top ten.

The sample comprised peripheral blood. The V and J genes are TRBV11-1 and TRBJ1-2, with 9 bases lining up with TRBD1. This clonotype originated in a human donor with acute or convalescent COVID-19. The donor label of this sample is uncertain. CDR3 DNA: TGTGCCAGCAGCCTACAGGGGGCCGGGGTCTATGGCTACACCTTC. It specifies CASSLQGAGVYGYTF.